The 14 T cell receptor beta chains listed next were all sequenced from one sample in a study of cytotoxic CD8 clonotypes in ibrutinib-treated CLL (dated by TCRdb to the early 2020s). This specimen's time point label, per the study, means: approximately 25 months on ibrutinib. Preparation of the library involved the immunoSEQ multiplex PCR assay. This is the immuneACCESS table as TCRdb keeps it, with only in-frame sequences that have V and J called. A part of the clones is gone; compared with another copy, unresolved V genes explain less than half, and the rest is unexplained. A total of roughly 180,000 clones appear in this sample, 70% to 85% of them only once. The top ten constitute about 4.5% of the sample. The material was PBMCs, obtained after 24 months of ibrutinib treatment. These receptors were taken from a human donor with chronic lymphocytic leukemia.

The sample holds a few counts of this clone. The chain couples TRBV9 to TRBJ2-6; tentatively, D is TRBD1 (6 bases). Between the trimmed V and J ends, which lost 4 bases and 1 base, there was a span of 18 bases. The CDR3 has 18 amino acids. Germline V CDR1 and CDR2: SGDLS, YYNGEE. The CDR3 DNA follows: TGTGCCAGCAGCTCCCCGGTCGGGACACGATCTGGGGCCAACGTCCTGACTTTC. Its translation is CASSSPVGTRSGANVLTF. Drawing the rest from reference TRBV9 and TRBJ2-6, the complete variable domain is DSGVTQTPKHLITATGQRVTLRCSPRSGDLSVYWYQQSLDQGLQFLIQYYNGEERAKGNILERFSAQQFPDLHSELNLSSLELGDSALYFCASSSPVGTRSGANVLTFGAGSRLTVL.

This chain uses TRBV7-9 with TRBJ1-5, with 10 positions matching TRBD1. This CDR3 spans 16 amino acids. Germline-derived CDR1 and CDR2 are SEHNR and FQNEAQ (reference sequence). V dropped 5 bases and J dropped 2; count of bases not matched to a gene: 6. The CDR3 loop is CASSPWTGGRNQPQHF. The CDR3 DNA is TGTGCCAGCAGCCCATGGACAGGGGGGCGCAATCAGCCCCAGCATTTT.

V is TRBV18 and J is TRBJ2-2; D is uncertain. CDR3 length equals 11 residues. V lost 8 bases, J lost 7 bases, and 8 bases lay in between. The germline CDR1 and CDR2 sequences are KGHSH and LQKENI. CDR3 protein: CASAGLGELFF. CDR3 nucleotides: TGTGCCAGCGCCGGGCTCGGGGAGCTGTTTTTT.

This clone showed up just once. The chain has TRBV5-1 and TRBJ2-3; 9 nucleotides match TRBD2. J was trimmed by 2 bases and V by 4 bases; bases with no gene match: 5. This CDR3 is built from 15 residues. Per germline, CDR1 SGHRS and CDR2 YFSETQ. DNA of the CDR3: TGCGCCAGCAGCCAAAGCGGGGGGTTCACAGATACGCAGTATTTT. Protein: CASSQSGGFTDTQYF.

The chain links TRBV28 to TRBJ2-1, with TRBD1 matching over 7 bases. In germline, CDR1 is MDHEN, CDR2 SYDVKM. The CDR3 contains 15 residues. The V gene end was trimmed by 4 bases and the J gene end by 3 bases; junction bases not matched to a gene: 6. CDR3 residues: CASSSTGTSYNEQFF. CDR3 nucleotide sequence: TGTGCCAGCAGTTCGACAGGGACAAGCTACAATGAGCAGTTCTTC.

CDR3 region: CASSAVGGRVNTEAFF. The DNA for the CDR3 is TGTGCCAGCAGCGCGGTCGGGGGGAGAGTGAACACTGAAGCTTTCTTT. The V gene is TRBV7-9, the J gene TRBJ1-1; a weak D match, TRBD1 (5 bases). V was pared by 5 bases and J by 0 bases, with 16 bases between. The CDR3 length is 16 residues. The germline gives CDR1 SEHNR, CDR2 FQNEAQ (reference sequence).

V and J are TRBV2 and TRBJ2-1; D is perhaps TRBD2 (6 bases). The V end was cut by 10 bases, the J end by 4 bases, with 11 bases between. CDR1 is SNHLY and CDR2 is FYNNEI in the germline V gene. The CDR3 is 12 amino acids. CDR3: CAILGGYNEQFF. CDR3 sequence (DNA): TGTGCCATTCTGGGGGGTTACAATGAGCAGTTCTTC.

V gene TRBV5-4 combines with J gene TRBJ1-6; no definite D call. V shed 0 bases and J shed 4 bases, with 5 bases lying between them. This CDR3 region has 14 residues. Germline CDR1 and CDR2: SGHNT and YYREEE (reference sequence). The CDR3 bases are TGTGCCAGCAGCTTGGACACTTATAATTCACCCCTCCACTTT. Translation: CASSLDTYNSPLHF.

The chain uses TRBV7-9 and TRBJ2-1, with D perhaps given as TRBD1 or TRBD2 (6 bases each). CDR3 length: 15 residues. V lost 7 bases, J lost 9 bases, and 22 bases lay in between. Germline V lookup: CDR1 SEHNR, CDR2 FQNEAQ (reference sequence). As DNA, the CDR3 is TGTGCCAGCACCAAATTTGGGGGGCGGAGCGGTGAGCAGTTCTTC. This encodes CASTKFGGRSGEQFF.

This chain connects TRBV18 to TRBJ1-2; D is ambiguous. Germline CDR1 is KGHSH and CDR2 is LQKENI. V shed 2 bases and J shed 2 bases, with 6 bases lying between them. The CDR3 totals 13 residues. The CDR3 DNA sequence: TGTGCCAGCTCACCAATTGGAAACTATGGCTACACCTTC. Translation gives CASSPIGNYGYTF.

The chain links TRBV28 to TRBJ1-1, with 7 bases identical to TRBD1. This CDR3 has 13 residues. Germline trimming cut 3 bases from V and 9 bases from J; bases unmatched to any gene: 7. CDR1 is MDHEN and CDR2 is SYDVKM in the germline V gene. CDR3 sequence reads: CASSLTSDRQAFF. In DNA form, the CDR3 reads TGTGCCAGCAGTTTGACCTCGGACAGGCAAGCTTTCTTT.

The V gene is TRBV6-6, the J gene TRBJ1-3; D call uncertain. The CDR3 runs 15 residues. In germline, CDR1 is MNHNY, CDR2 SVGAGI (reference sequence). With 8 bases removed from V and 4 bases from J, the gap between germline ends came to 18 bases. The CDR3 region has the DNA TGTGCCAGCGGCAAACTGGCAGCGTCGGGAAACACCATATATTTT. Translation gives CASGKLAASGNTIYF.

Worth noting for this clone: The sample contains more than one DNA sequence encoding this CDR3. The V and J genes are TRBV27 and TRBJ2-7; 7 bases map to TRBD1. The germline V gene has CDR1 MNHEY and CDR2 SMNVEV (reference sequence). Unmatched junction bases numbered 3, after V lost 6 bases and J lost 1 base. The CDR3 covers 13 residues. The CDR3 DNA reads as TGTGCCAGCAGGCGGACAGGTTCCTACGAGCAGTACTTC. It encodes CASRRTGSYEQYF.

The chain carries TRBV28 and TRBJ1-2; 8 nucleotides match TRBD1. Germline CDR1 reads MDHEN; CDR2 reads SYDVKM. J gave up 6 bases and V 6 bases, and 6 bases lay outside the gene matches. The CDR3 has 13 residues. CDR3 DNA: TGTGCCAGCAGACGGACAGGGATACATGGCTACACCTTC. It translates to CASRRTGIHGYTF.